Detailed here is one T cell receptor beta chain. The antigen remains unidentified. Primers for the PCR totalled 60 Vbeta and 13 Jbeta. Profiling relied on immunoSEQ multiplex PCR, and the TCRdb table lists in-frame clones only, not all of them. The table has about 150,000 clones, about 79% seen once. The record originates from a study of cytomegalovirus exposure and HLA in healthy donors. General study findings and limits: TCR beta chain V- and J-gene trimming was linked, in a later analysis, to a missense variant in DCLRE1C.

The J segment lost 3 bases and the V segment lost 6 bases, leaving 2 bases of the junction unmatched. CDR1 MDHEN and CDR2 SYDVKM come from the germline V gene. The length of the CDR3 is 13 residues. The sample was PBMCs. V and J are TRBV28 and TRBJ1-2, with 9 bases matching TRBD1. The source is a male donor in good health and CMV-seronegative. This CDR3 reads CASRRQGDYGYTF. Here the CDR3 DNA reads TGTGCCAGCAGAAGACAGGGGGACTATGGCTACACCTTC.